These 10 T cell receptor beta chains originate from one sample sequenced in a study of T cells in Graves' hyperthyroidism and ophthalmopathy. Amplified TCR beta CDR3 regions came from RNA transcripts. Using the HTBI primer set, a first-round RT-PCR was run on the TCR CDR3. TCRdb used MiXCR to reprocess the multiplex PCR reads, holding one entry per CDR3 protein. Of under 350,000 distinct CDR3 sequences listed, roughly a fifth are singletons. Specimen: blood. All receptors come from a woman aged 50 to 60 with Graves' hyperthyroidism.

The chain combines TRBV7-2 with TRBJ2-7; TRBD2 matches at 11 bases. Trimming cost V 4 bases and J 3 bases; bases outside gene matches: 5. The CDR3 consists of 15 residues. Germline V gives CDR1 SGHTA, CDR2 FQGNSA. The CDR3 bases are TGTGCCAGCAGCTCCGGGACTAGCGGCCTCTACGAGCAGTACTTC. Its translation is CASSSGTSGLYEQYF.

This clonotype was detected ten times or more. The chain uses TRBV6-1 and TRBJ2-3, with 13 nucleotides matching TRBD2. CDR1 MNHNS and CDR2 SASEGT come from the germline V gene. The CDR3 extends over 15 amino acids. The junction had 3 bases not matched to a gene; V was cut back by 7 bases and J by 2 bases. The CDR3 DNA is TGTGCCAGCAAACTAGCGGGGGGGTTCACAGATACGCAGTATTTT. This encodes CASKLAGGFTDTQYF.

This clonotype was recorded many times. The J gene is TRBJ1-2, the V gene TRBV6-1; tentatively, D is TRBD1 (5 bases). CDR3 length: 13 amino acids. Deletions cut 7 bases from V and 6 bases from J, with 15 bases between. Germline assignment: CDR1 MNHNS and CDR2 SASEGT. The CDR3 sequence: CASNRRVIDGYTF. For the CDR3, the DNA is TGTGCCAGCAACAGGCGAGTAATTGATGGCTACACCTTC.

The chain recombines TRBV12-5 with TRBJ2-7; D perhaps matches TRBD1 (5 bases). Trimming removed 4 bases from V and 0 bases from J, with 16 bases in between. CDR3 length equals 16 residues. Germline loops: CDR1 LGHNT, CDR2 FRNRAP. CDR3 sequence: CASGSSTGKFSYEQYF. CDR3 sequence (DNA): TGTGCTAGTGGTTCATCTACAGGTAAATTCTCCTACGAGCAGTACTTC.

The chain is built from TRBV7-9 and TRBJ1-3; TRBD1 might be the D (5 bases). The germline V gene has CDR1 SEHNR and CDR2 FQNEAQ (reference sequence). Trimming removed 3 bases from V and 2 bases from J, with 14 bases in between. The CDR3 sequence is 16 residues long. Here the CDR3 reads CASSLSGGAAGNTIYF. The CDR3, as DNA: TGTGCCAGCAGCTTGTCCGGGGGAGCGGCTGGAAACACCATATATTTT.

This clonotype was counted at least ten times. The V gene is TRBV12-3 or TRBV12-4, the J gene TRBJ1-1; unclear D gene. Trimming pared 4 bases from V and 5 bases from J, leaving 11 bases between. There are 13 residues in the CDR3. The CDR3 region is CASSSFSATEAFF. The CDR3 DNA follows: TGTGCCAGCAGTTCGTTCAGTGCGACTGAAGCTTTCTTT.

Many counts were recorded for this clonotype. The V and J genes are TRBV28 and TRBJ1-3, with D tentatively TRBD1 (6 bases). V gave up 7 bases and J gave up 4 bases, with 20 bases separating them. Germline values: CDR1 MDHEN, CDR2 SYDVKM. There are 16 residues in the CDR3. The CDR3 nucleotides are TGTGCCAGCACCCCAACCGCAGGGGCGAAAGGAAACACCATATATTTT. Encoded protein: CASTPTAGAKGNTIYF.

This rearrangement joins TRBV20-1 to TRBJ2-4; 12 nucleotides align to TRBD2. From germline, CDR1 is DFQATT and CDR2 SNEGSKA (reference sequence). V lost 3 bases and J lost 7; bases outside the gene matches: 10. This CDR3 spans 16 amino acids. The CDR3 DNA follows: TGCAGTGCTAGTCCCGCGACTAGCGGGGGTTTGAACATTCAGTACTTC. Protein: CSASPATSGGLNIQYF.

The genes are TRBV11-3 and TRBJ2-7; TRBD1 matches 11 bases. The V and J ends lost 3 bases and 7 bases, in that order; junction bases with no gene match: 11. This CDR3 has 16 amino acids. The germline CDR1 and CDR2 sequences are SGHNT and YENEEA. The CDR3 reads CASSFYGQGARREQYF. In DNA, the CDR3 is TGTGCCAGCAGCTTCTACGGACAGGGGGCAAGGAGAGAGCAGTACTTC.

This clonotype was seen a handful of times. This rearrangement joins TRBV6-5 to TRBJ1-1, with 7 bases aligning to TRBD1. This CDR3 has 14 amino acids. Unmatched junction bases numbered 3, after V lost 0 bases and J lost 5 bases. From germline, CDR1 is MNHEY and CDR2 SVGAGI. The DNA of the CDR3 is TGTGCCAGCAGTTACTCGACAGGGCGGACTGAAGCTTTCTTT. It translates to CASSYSTGRTEAFF.